This is a list of T cell receptor beta chains from one sample in a study of tumor-infiltrating lymphocytes in glioblastoma multiforme. Each CDR3 protein is one row after TCRdb ran MiXCR on the multiplex PCR reads. The sample consists of more than 12,000 distinct CDR3 sequences, roughly 74% of them appearing once. The sequenced sample consisted of brain tumor tissue. The receptors originated from a male donor with glioblastoma. Each CDR3 is given without its conserved first and last residue.

CDR3: ASSHTLAGDVNEQF
J: TRBJ2-1
V: TRBV4-2
length: 14

CDR3: SARDAGLSYEQY
J: TRBJ2-7
V: TRBV20-1
length: 12

CDR3: ASKQTGELF
J: TRBJ2-2
V: TRBV7-6
length: 9

CDR3: TTSDFEGLSHEQF
J: TRBJ2-1
V: TRBV24-1
length: 13

CDR3: SAPDRVNQPQH
J: TRBJ1-5
V: TRBV20-1
length: 11

CDR3: ATSDTGGYEQY
J: TRBJ2-7
V: TRBV24-1
length: 11

CDR3: ACSQDQGTVVYEQY
J: TRBJ2-7
V: TRBV4-1
length: 14

CDR3: SAQQGMGETQY
J: TRBJ2-5
V: TRBV29-1
length: 11

CDR3: ASSYSMVLGTDTQY
J: TRBJ2-3
V: TRBV6-2/TRBV6-3
length: 14

CDR3: ASSRQGDTEAF
J: TRBJ1-1
V: TRBV5-1
length: 11

CDR3: ASSRDLMGSLAQY
J: TRBJ2-7
V: TRBV4-1
length: 13

CDR3: TSSLVTGYERY
J: TRBJ2-7
V: TRBV28
length: 11

CDR3: ASILVCSSGGSNTGDLF
J: TRBJ2-2
V: TRBV11-2
length: 17

CDR3: SVAGTGGGGNGYA
J: TRBJ1-2
V: TRBV29-1
length: 13

CDR3: ASSGRLGKSYEQY
J: TRBJ2-7
V: TRBV11-3
length: 13

CDR3: ASCQAISTEAF
J: TRBJ1-1
V: TRBV4-1
length: 11

CDR3: ASSHAGLGSDEQS
J: TRBJ2-1
V: TRBV4-1
length: 13

CDR3: ASSPLTGEVEQF
J: TRBJ2-1
V: TRBV11-2
length: 12

CDR3: ASSSPGDRGHEQY
J: TRBJ2-7
V: TRBV6-1
length: 13

CDR3: ASSGIYNEQF
J: TRBJ2-1
V: TRBV11-1
length: 10

CDR3: SAREDSGPVGAF
J: TRBJ1-1
V: TRBV20-1
length: 12

CDR3: ASSLGGHGGTEAL
J: TRBJ1-1
V: TRBV11-2
length: 13

CDR3: ASGEGTGSYEQY
J: TRBJ2-7
V: TRBV6-1
length: 12

CDR3: ASSQEEKPSNEHF
J: TRBJ2-1
V: TRBV4-1
length: 13

CDR3: ASSHDPEANTEAS
J: TRBJ1-1
V: TRBV4-1
length: 13

CDR3: VSNEQLAGGPSYKQY
J: TRBJ2-7
V: TRBV6-1
length: 15

CDR3: ASSQQQGNDQPQH
J: TRBJ1-5
V: TRBV4-1
length: 13

CDR3: ASRGRATSYEQY
J: TRBJ2-7
V: TRBV12-3/TRBV12-4
length: 12

CDR3: SASQGARGANVLT
J: TRBJ2-6
V: TRBV20-1
length: 13

CDR3: ASRMSGVQPQH
J: TRBJ1-5
V: TRBV12-3/TRBV12-4
length: 11

CDR3: ANRPLATGDQLQH
J: TRBJ1-5
V: TRBV10-2
length: 13

CDR3: ASSDSTPAYNEQF
J: TRBJ2-1
V: TRBV11-3
length: 13

CDR3: ASSLLTTGSDEQF
J: TRBJ2-1
V: TRBV12-3/TRBV12-4
length: 13

CDR3: ASRGRESTEAF
J: TRBJ1-1
V: TRBV6-1
length: 11

CDR3: VSALWRGHEQY
J: TRBJ2-7
V: TRBV11-2
length: 11

CDR3: ASSLWSSNTHY
J: TRBJ2-3
V: TRBV5-1
length: 11

CDR3: ASSQEGLAAYEQY
J: TRBJ2-7
V: TRBV4-1
length: 13

CDR3: ASSQMQGRGTEAF
J: TRBJ1-1
V: TRBV11-3
length: 13

CDR3: ASSLAREQF
J: TRBJ2-1
V: TRBV7-9
length: 9

CDR3: ASSLVPGRANTEAF
J: TRBJ1-1
V: TRBV11-2
length: 14

CDR3: ASSQEASGRVIQDNEQF
J: TRBJ2-1
V: TRBV4-1
length: 17

CDR3: ASSLSSVAGYGYT
J: TRBJ1-2
V: TRBV11-2
length: 13

CDR3: ASSPHGTGCRLGTGELF
J: TRBJ2-2
V: TRBV4-3
length: 17

CDR3: VSSGQGREQY
J: TRBJ2-7
V: TRBV11-1
length: 10

CDR3: ATAGSGANVLT
J: TRBJ2-6
V: TRBV6-1
length: 11

CDR3: ATSDPSGSRQETQY
J: TRBJ2-5
V: TRBV24-1
length: 14

CDR3: ASSLGQGLGETQY
J: TRBJ2-5
V: TRBV7-9
length: 13

CDR3: ASSLDFVQGSYEQY
J: TRBJ2-7
V: TRBV11-2
length: 14

CDR3: ASTLFTGRRPREQC
J: TRBJ2-1
V: TRBV5-6
length: 14

CDR3: SIRGVPTDTQY
J: TRBJ2-3
V: TRBV29-1
length: 11

CDR3: ASTPIFGQGLAVDTGELF
J: TRBJ2-2
V: TRBV11-2
length: 18

CDR3: VSSYIRPVPYAKNIQY
J: TRBJ2-4
V: TRBV27
length: 16

CDR3: ASSFMFQGTQY
J: TRBJ2-5
V: TRBV11-2
length: 11

CDR3: SARAQTGGVNEQY
J: NA
V: TRBV20-1
length: 13

CDR3: SARDIFRGAKDTQY
J: TRBJ2-3
V: TRBV20-1
length: 14